Listed below are T cell receptor beta chains from one sample, sequenced in a study of blood T cell repertoires in COVID-19. The table came from immunoSEQ multiplex PCR; TCRdb's copy has only in-frame clones and leaves some out. The table has around 390,000 clones, about 87% seen once. The specimen was PBMCs or T cells enriched from blood (not recorded which). These receptors all come from a woman in her 50s who had recovered from COVID-19. Each CDR3 is given with its conserved first and last residue. Fields, in order: V gene, J gene, D gene, clone size, CDR3 protein, CDR3 DNA. D genes are given only for firm matches. The size entry is marked missing in some rows and otherwise reads once, few, many or a size class.

TRBV3-1/TRBV3-2	TRBJ2-2	TRBD2	NA	CASSLIAGGNTGELFF	TGTGCCAGCAGCCTAATAGCGGGGGGGAACACCGGGGAGCTGTTTTTT
TRBV9	TRBJ2-7	TRBD1	NA	CASSVGQGIYEQYF	TGTGCCAGCAGCGTGGGACAGGGGATCTACGAGCAGTACTTC
TRBV27	TRBJ2-7	NA	NA	CASTPLMGSHEQYF	TGTGCCAGCACTCCTCTGATGGGCTCCCACGAGCAGTACTTC
TRBV7-8	TRBJ2-5	NA	NA	CASSGLFAGGETQYF	TGTGCCAGCAGCGGACTCTTTGCGGGCGGGGAGACCCAGTACTTC
TRBV2	TRBJ1-2	NA	NA	CASSVWERYGYTF	TGTGCCAGCAGTGTTTGGGAGAGATATGGCTACACCTTC
TRBV7-2	TRBJ1-6	TRBD1	NA	CASSLVPGQGTGSPLHF	TGTGCCAGCAGCCTAGTCCCAGGACAGGGAACCGGTTCACCCCTCCACTTT
TRBV11-2	TRBJ1-3	NA	NA	CASRPQGAGRRVGNTIYF	TGTGCCAGCAGACCCCAGGGTGCAGGGCGTCGTGTCGGAAACACCATATATTTT
TRBV5-4	TRBJ2-5	NA	once	CASSLDSETQYF	TGTGCCAGCAGCTTGGACAGTGAGACCCAGTACTTC
TRBV7-9	TRBJ2-2	NA	NA	CASNPPRADNTGELFF	TGTGCCAGCAACCCACCCAGGGCCGACAACACCGGGGAGCTGTTTTTT
TRBV12-3/TRBV12-4	TRBJ2-1	NA	NA	CASSPRGFNEQFF	TGTGCCAGCAGCCCACGAGGGTTCAATGAGCAGTTCTTC
TRBV12-3/TRBV12-4	TRBJ1-2	NA	NA	CASKGTGYGYTF	TGTGCCAGCAAGGGAACAGGGTATGGCTACACCTTC
TRBV24-1	TRBJ1-2	TRBD1	NA	CATSDRTGDGYTF	TGTGCCACCAGTGACCGGACAGGGGATGGCTACACCTTC
TRBV27	TRBJ1-5	TRBD1	NA	CASSPGTGAHQPQHF	TGTGCCAGCAGTCCGGGGACAGGGGCGCATCAGCCCCAGCATTTT
TRBV5-1	TRBJ1-3	NA	once	CASSSGGGNTIYF	TGCGCCAGCAGCTCCGGAGGTGGAAACACCATATATTTT
TRBV30	TRBJ1-2	NA	NA	CAWARTGGAVGYTF	TGTGCCTGGGCCCGAACTGGGGGGGCGGTTGGCTACACCTTC
TRBV19	TRBJ1-1	NA	NA	CASFTGRRNTEAFF	TGTGCCAGTTTTACAGGGAGACGGAACACTGAAGCTTTCTTT
TRBV19	TRBJ2-3	TRBD2	NA	CASSMTSGPPDTQYF	TGTGCCAGTAGTATGACTAGCGGGCCCCCCGATACGCAGTATTTT
TRBV3-1/TRBV3-2	TRBJ2-2	TRBD2	NA	CASSQEGLAGVANTGELFF	TGTGCCAGCAGCCAAGAGGGACTAGCGGGGGTCGCGAACACCGGGGAGCTGTTTTTT
TRBV3-1/TRBV3-2	TRBJ1-4	NA	NA	CASSQLGGILDEKLFF	TGTGCCAGCAGCCAACTCGGAGGGATCTTGGATGAAAAACTGTTTTTT
TRBV28	TRBJ1-1	NA	NA	CASTGDTRRVEAFF	TGTGCCAGCACCGGGGACACCCGTAGGGTTGAAGCTTTCTTT
TRBV9	TRBJ2-3	NA	NA	CASSVDSSESTDTQYF	TGTGCCAGCAGCGTAGACTCTAGCGAAAGCACAGATACGCAGTATTTT
TRBV11-2	TRBJ2-5	NA	NA	CASSLVGARETQYF	TGTGCCAGCAGCTTAGTTGGCGCGCGGGAGACCCAGTACTTC
TRBV28	TRBJ1-1	NA	NA	CATLRSNTEAFF	TGTGCCACCCTCAGATCGAACACTGAAGCTTTCTTT
TRBV4-3	TRBJ2-1	TRBD2	NA	CASSQDDSGGHYNEQFF	TGCGCCAGCAGCCAAGATGACAGCGGGGGTCACTACAATGAGCAGTTCTTC
TRBV4-2	TRBJ1-5	NA	NA	CASSQDRQGTYNQPQHF	TGTGCCAGCAGCCAAGATCGGCAGGGGACGTACAATCAGCCCCAGCATTTT
TRBV12-3/TRBV12-4	TRBJ2-5	NA	NA	CASSPTGLETQYF	TGTGCCAGCAGTCCCACAGGGTTGGAGACCCAGTACTTC
TRBV7-9	TRBJ1-3	NA	NA	CASSPGQHGSGNTIYF	TGTGCCAGCAGCCCAGGACAGCACGGTTCTGGAAACACCATATATTTT
TRBV19	TRBJ2-7	TRBD2	NA	CASKETSGSSYEQYF	TGTGCCAGTAAGGAGACTAGCGGGAGCTCCTACGAGCAGTACTTC
TRBV4-1	TRBJ2-7	NA	NA	CASSQTQGHVDEQYF	TGCGCCAGCAGCCAAACACAGGGACATGTCGACGAGCAGTACTTC
TRBV3-1/TRBV3-2	TRBJ1-5	NA	NA	CASSNGNSNQPQHF	TGTGCCAGCAGCAACGGGAATAGCAATCAGCCCCAGCATTTT
TRBV5-8	TRBJ2-7	NA	NA	CASSPRVLSSYEQYF	TGTGCCAGCAGCCCCCGGGTCCTGAGCTCCTACGAGCAGTACTTC
TRBV4-1	TRBJ1-4	NA	NA	CASSQDSIGVGNEKLFF	TGCGCCAGCAGCCAAGATTCCATCGGGGTGGGTAATGAAAAACTGTTTTTT
TRBV12-3/TRBV12-4	TRBJ1-2	TRBD1	NA	CASSLYTGAGYTF	TGTGCCAGCAGTTTATACACAGGGGCGGGCTACACCTTC
TRBV15	TRBJ2-1	TRBD1	NA	CATSGQESSYNEQFF	TGTGCCACCAGCGGACAGGAGAGCTCCTACAATGAGCAGTTCTTC
TRBV4-3	TRBJ2-2	NA	NA	CASSQDLFGATGELFF	TGCGCCAGCAGCCAAGACCTCTTTGGGGCCACCGGGGAGCTGTTTTTT
TRBV6-5	TRBJ1-2	TRBD1	NA	CASSRQGDYGYTF	TGTGCCAGCAGCAGACAGGGGGACTATGGCTACACCTTC
TRBV5-5	TRBJ1-2	NA	NA	CASSLTGSNYGYTF	TGTGCCAGCAGCTTGACAGGGTCTAACTATGGCTACACCTTC
TRBV6-5	TRBJ1-2	NA	NA	CASSSPGVGNYGYTF	TGTGCCAGCAGTTCTCCAGGGGTTGGGAACTATGGCTACACCTTC
TRBV2	TRBJ2-7	NA	NA	CASGLELAYEQYF	TGTGCCAGCGGACTCGAGCTAGCCTACGAGCAGTACTTC
TRBV6-2/TRBV6-3	TRBJ1-5	TRBD1	NA	CASSYAGGWQPQHF	TGTGCCAGCAGTTATGCAGGGGGCTGGCAGCCCCAGCATTTT
TRBV29-1	TRBJ2-5	TRBD2	NA	CSAGRGGETQYF	TGCAGCGCCGGGAGGGGGGGAGAGACCCAGTACTTC
TRBV3-1/TRBV3-2	TRBJ1-1	NA	NA	CASSQSAEAFF	TGTGCCAGCAGCCAATCCGCTGAAGCTTTCTTT
TRBV27	TRBJ2-1	TRBD1	NA	CASSQGVYNEQFF	TGTGCCAGCAGCCAGGGGGTCTACAATGAGCAGTTCTTC
TRBV27	TRBJ2-7	NA	NA	CASSLLGEISYEQYF	TGTGCCAGCAGTTTATTAGGGGAAATCTCCTACGAGCAGTACTTC